These 10 T cell receptor beta chains came from one sample sequenced in a study of beta chain features in type 1 diabetes. Expressed TCRB transcripts were sequenced because the entire RNA isolate underwent reverse transcription. Produced via immunoSEQ multiplex PCR; TCRdb's table is partial and in-frame only. This table holds 130,000 to 150,000 clones, 10% to 15% found once. Whole-study results and caveats: Type 1 diabetes patients had moderately but significantly shorter TCRB CDR3s in all four CD4+ subsets.

Their antigen targets remain unknown. Specimen: central memory CD4+ T cells from blood. The receptors were sampled from a man aged 18-30 years with type 1 diabetes.

V is TRBV5-1 and J is TRBJ1-6; perhaps TRBD1 as D (6 bases). Germline CDR1 SGHRS, CDR2 YFSETQ. The CDR3 runs 17 residues. Trimming removed 0 bases from V and 7 bases from J, with 17 bases in between. The CDR3 DNA sequence: TGCGCCAGCAGCTTGGAACCCGCAGGGGCGGGGAATTCACCCCTCCACTTT. Translating gives CASSLEPAGAGNSPLHF. Complete variable domain (other parts from reference TRBV5-1 and TRBJ1-6): KAGVTQTPRYLIKTRGQQVTLSCSPISGHRSVSWYQQTPGQGLQFLFEYFSETQRNKGNFPGRFSGRQFSNSRSEMNVSTLELGDSALYLCASSLEPAGAGNSPLHFGNGTRLTVT.

This rearrangement joins TRBV6-1 to TRBJ1-3, with D hard to call. The ends were cut back, 5 bases at V and 0 bases at J, with 8 bases in the middle. The V gene's germline CDR1 is MNHNS and CDR2 SASEGT. This CDR3 contains 14 residues. The CDR3 DNA is TGTGCCAGCAGTCTAGGCCACTCTGGAAACACCATATATTTT. Amino acid sequence: CASSLGHSGNTIYF.

This clone was seen many times. The chain has TRBV7-9 and TRBJ2-1, with 8 bases identical to TRBD1. The trim removed 3 bases at V and 10 bases at J, leaving 8 bases unmatched. The length of the CDR3 is 14 residues. Germline lookup yields CDR1 SEHNR and CDR2 FQNEAQ (reference sequence). CDR3 sequence (DNA): TGTGCCAGCAGCTTCAGGACAGGGCCTTCAGAGCAGTTCTTC. It encodes CASSFRTGPSEQFF.

In its sample, this clone was seen a few times. The rearrangement links TRBV6-5 to TRBJ2-3, with D tentatively TRBD2 (5 bases). This CDR3 spans 14 amino acids. The V gene lost 0 bases and the J gene lost 4 bases, with 8 bases spanning the gap. Per germline, CDR1 MNHEY and CDR2 SVGAGI. The CDR3 reads CASSYSPEADTQYF. CDR3 in DNA: TGTGCCAGCAGTTACTCCCCGGAGGCAGATACGCAGTATTTT.

This clone was seen more than once but under ten times. The chain uses TRBV7-9 and TRBJ2-5, with D possibly matching TRBD1 (5 bases). The germline V gene encodes CDR1 SEHNR and CDR2 FQNEAQ (reference sequence). Trimming shortened V by 3 bases and J by 5 bases, and 13 bases separated the two germline ends. The CDR3 totals 14 residues. The CDR3 here is CASSLTALRETQYF. CDR3 sequence (DNA): TGTGCCAGCAGCTTGACAGCCCTCCGGGAGACCCAGTACTTC.

A few counts support this clone. The same CDR3 also results from other DNA sequences found in this sample. The chain links TRBV5-1 to TRBJ2-3, with 10 bases lining up with TRBD2. The CDR3 spans 14 residues. V lost 4 bases and J lost 6; bases outside the gene matches: 5. Germline V gives CDR1 SGHRS, CDR2 YFSETQ. The CDR3 region has the DNA TGCGCCAGCAGCGTAGCGGGGGGCCCCGATACGCAGTATTTT. This sequence encodes CASSVAGGPDTQYF.

The rearrangement links TRBV30 to TRBJ2-7; TRBD2 matches 7 bases. Germline V lookup: CDR1 GTSNPN, CDR2 SVGIG (reference sequence). V shed 2 bases, J shed 6 bases, and the junction held 7 bases outside the gene matches. CDR3 length: 13 amino acids. The DNA of the CDR3 is TGTGCCTGGAGTAGGCAGGGAGGGGTCGAGCAGTACTTC. It codes for CAWSRQGGVEQYF.

This clone was seen at least ten times. V usage is TRBV7-2 and J usage is TRBJ2-1, with D perhaps being TRBD1 or TRBD2 (5 bases each). V was trimmed by 7 bases and J by 3 bases, leaving 16 bases between them. CDR1 and CDR2 (germline): SGHTA, FQGNSA. This CDR3 has 15 amino acids. The CDR3 sequence: CASTMGPTLYNEQFF. The DNA of the CDR3 is TGTGCCAGCACCATGGGACCTACTCTCTACAATGAGCAGTTCTTC.

The chain couples TRBV11-3 to TRBJ2-4, with 7 bases that match TRBD2. V was clipped by 1 base and J by 0 bases; unmatched bases: 9. Germline loops: CDR1 SGHNT, CDR2 YENEEA. This CDR3 spans 18 amino acids. The CDR3 loop is CASSLVAAGVLAKNIQYF. For the CDR3, the DNA is TGTGCCAGCAGCTTAGTAGCTGCGGGAGTACTAGCCAAAAACATTCAGTACTTC.

The chain uses TRBV7-6 and TRBJ2-3, with 7 bases identical to TRBD2. The germline CDR1 and CDR2 sequences are SGHVS and FNYEAQ. The CDR3 is 15 amino acids. The ends lost 1 base at V and 5 bases at J; junction bases unmatched: 6. The CDR3: CASSLGLAEVDTQYF. CDR3 sequence (DNA): TGTGCCAGCAGCTTAGGGCTAGCGGAGGTAGATACGCAGTATTTT. The full variable domain, its missing parts supplied by reference TRBV7-6 and TRBJ2-3, is GAGVSQSPRYKVTKRGQDVALRCDPISGHVSLYWYRQALGQGPEFLTYFNYEAQQDKSGLPNDRFSAERPEGSISTLTIQRTEQRDSAMYRCASSLGLAEVDTQYFGPGTRLTVL.